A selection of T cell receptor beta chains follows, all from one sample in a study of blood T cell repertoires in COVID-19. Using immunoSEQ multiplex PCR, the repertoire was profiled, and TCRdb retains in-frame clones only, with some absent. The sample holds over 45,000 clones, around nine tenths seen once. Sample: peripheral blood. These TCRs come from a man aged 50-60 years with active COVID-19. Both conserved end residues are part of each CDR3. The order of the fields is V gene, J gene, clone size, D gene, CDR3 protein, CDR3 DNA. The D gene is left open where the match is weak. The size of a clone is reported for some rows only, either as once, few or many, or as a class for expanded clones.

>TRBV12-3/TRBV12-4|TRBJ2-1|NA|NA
CASSSPGIEQFF
TGTGCCAGCAGTTCCCCAGGTATCGAGCAGTTCTTC
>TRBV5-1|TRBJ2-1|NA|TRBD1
CASSLHGTGEYNEQFF
TGCGCCAGCAGCCTACATGGGACAGGGGAATACAATGAGCAGTTCTTC
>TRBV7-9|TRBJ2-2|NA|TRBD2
CASSPGAGSTGELFF
TGTGCCAGCAGCCCTGGAGCGGGGTCCACCGGGGAGCTGTTTTTT
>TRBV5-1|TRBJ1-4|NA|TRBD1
CASSVTGVAEKLFF
TGCGCCAGCAGCGTCACAGGGGTGGCTGAAAAACTGTTTTTT
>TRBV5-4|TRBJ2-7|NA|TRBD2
CASSSRTSASYEQYF
TGTGCCAGCAGCTCGAGGACTAGCGCATCCTACGAGCAGTACTTC
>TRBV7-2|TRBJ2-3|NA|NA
CASSFLATLTDTQYF
TGTGCCAGCAGCTTCCTAGCGACCCTCACAGATACGCAGTATTTT
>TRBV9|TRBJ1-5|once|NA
CASSPGGGYNQPQHF
TGTGCCAGCAGCCCCGGCGGGGGCTACAATCAGCCCCAGCATTTT
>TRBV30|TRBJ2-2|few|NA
CAWEELNTGELFF
TGTGCCTGGGAGGAGCTCAACACCGGGGAGCTGTTTTTT
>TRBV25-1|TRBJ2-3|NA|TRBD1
CASSETGGTQYF
TGTGCCAGCAGTGAGACAGGGGGCACGCAGTATTTT
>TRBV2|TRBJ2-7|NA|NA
CASSVRRGRPKGFDEQYF
TGTGCCAGCAGTGTACGGCGGGGAAGACCCAAAGGGTTTGACGAGCAGTACTTC
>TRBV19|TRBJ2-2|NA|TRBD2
CASSILQFPGLAGANTGELFF
TGTGCCAGTAGTATCTTACAATTCCCGGGACTAGCGGGAGCGAACACCGGGGAGCTGTTTTTT
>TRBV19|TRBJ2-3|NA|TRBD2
CASGLAGSVDTQYF
TGTGCCAGCGGACTAGCGGGCTCCGTAGATACGCAGTATTTT
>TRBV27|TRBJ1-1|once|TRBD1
CASSLRHRGRDTEAFF
TGTGCCAGCAGTTTACGCCACAGGGGACGGGACACTGAAGCTTTCTTT
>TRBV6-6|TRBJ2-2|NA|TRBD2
CASSASGGGTGELFF
TGTGCCAGCAGTGCTAGCGGGGGGGGAACCGGGGAGCTGTTTTTT
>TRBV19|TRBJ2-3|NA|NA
CASSIDLSADTQYF
TGTGCCAGTAGTATAGACCTTTCCGCAGATACGCAGTATTTT
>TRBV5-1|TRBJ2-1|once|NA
CASKYSNNEQFF
TGCGCCAGCAAGTACAGTAACAATGAGCAGTTCTTC
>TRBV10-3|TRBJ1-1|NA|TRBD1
CAISDIRQGAREAFF
TGTGCCATCAGTGATATCCGACAGGGGGCCCGTGAAGCTTTCTTT
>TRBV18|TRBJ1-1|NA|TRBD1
CASSPLGQADLTKAFF
TGTGCCAGCTCACCACTGGGACAGGCAGATCTTACTAAAGCTTTCTTT
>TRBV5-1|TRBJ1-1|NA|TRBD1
CASSMDRVGTEAFF
TGCGCCAGCAGCATGGACAGGGTTGGAACTGAAGCTTTCTTT
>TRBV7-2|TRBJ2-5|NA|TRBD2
CASGSGGPQKTQYF
TGTGCCAGCGGTAGCGGGGGACCCCAAAAGACCCAGTACTTC
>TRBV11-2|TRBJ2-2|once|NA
CASSLDRGASNTGELFF
TGTGCCAGCAGCTTAGATCGGGGGGCCTCGAACACCGGGGAGCTGTTTTTT
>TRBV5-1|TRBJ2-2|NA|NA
CASSLVTANTGELFF
TGCGCCAGCAGTTTGGTGACAGCGAACACCGGGGAGCTGTTTTTT